This TCR beta chain was retrieved from a study of blood T cells in healthy people across ages. It was with a sample-barcoded 5' primer and a J-beta primer mix that a second PCR of about 7 to 12 cycles was run. TCRdb reprocessed the 5' RACE reads with MiXCR, giving one entry per CDR3 protein. The sample gives roughly 1,300,000 distinct CDR3 sequences, 59% of which show up once; over 6.5% is in the top ten. The V gene lost 4 bases and the J gene lost 0 bases, with 10 bases spanning the gap. CDR1 and CDR2 (germline): SQVTM, ANQGSEA. The CDR3 contains 14 residues. The rearrangement links TRBV29-1 to TRBJ2-4; D might be TRBD2 (5 bases). This receptor was identified in a man younger than 35 in good health. The sequenced sample consisted of blood. This chain's CDR3 is CSVAGGSAKNIQYF. CDR3 DNA: TGCAGCGTTGCGGGCGGGTCAGCCAAAAACATTCAGTACTTC.